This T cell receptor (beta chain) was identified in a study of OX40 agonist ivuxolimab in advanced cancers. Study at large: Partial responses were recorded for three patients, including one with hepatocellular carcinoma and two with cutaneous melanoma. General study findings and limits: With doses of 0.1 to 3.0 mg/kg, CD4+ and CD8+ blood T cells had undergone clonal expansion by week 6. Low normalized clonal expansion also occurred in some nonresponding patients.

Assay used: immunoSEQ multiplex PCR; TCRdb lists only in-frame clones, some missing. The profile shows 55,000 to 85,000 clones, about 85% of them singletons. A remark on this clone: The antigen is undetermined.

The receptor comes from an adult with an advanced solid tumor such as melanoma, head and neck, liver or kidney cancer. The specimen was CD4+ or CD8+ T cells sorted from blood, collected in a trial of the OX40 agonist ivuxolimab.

The CDR3 region has the DNA TGTGCCAGCAGTTACGACGGCTTTGGCTACACCTTC. Its protein is CASSYDGFGYTF. The chain has TRBV6-6 and TRBJ1-2; D not certain. V was shortened by 2 bases and J by 7 bases, with 8 bases between the two germline ends. This CDR3 has 12 amino acids. Looked up from germline, CDR1 is MNHNY and CDR2 is SVGAGI (reference sequence).